These 5 T cell receptor beta chains came from one sample sequenced in a study of early T cells in non-severe SARS-CoV-2 infection. MiXCR, applied by TCRdb to the 5' RACE reads, yields one record per CDR3 protein. The sample holds tens of thousands of distinct CDR3 sequences, approximately 15% seen once. Here the sequenced sample was whole blood, taken at baseline. The receptors were gathered from an adult who was a healthcare worker with PCR-confirmed SARS-CoV-2 infection or an uninfected control (not recorded which).

This clonotype was seen a handful of times. The gene calls are TRBV7-3 and TRBJ2-1, with 12 bases matching TRBD1. After removal of 5 bases from V and 8 bases from J, the junction contained 13 bases not matched to a gene. There are 17 residues in the CDR3. The germline V gene encodes CDR1 SGHTA and CDR2 FQGTGA. Written as DNA, the CDR3 is TGTGCCAGCAGCCCAACGTCCGGGACAGGGGGCTGGGATGAGCAGTTCTTC. Translating gives CASSPTSGTGGWDEQFF.

The rearrangement uses TRBV27 and TRBJ2-7; 10 bases align to TRBD2. The CDR3 covers 14 residues. Germline trimming cut 4 bases from V and 2 bases from J; bases unmatched to any gene: 2. Germline CDR1 reads MNHEY; CDR2 reads SMNVEV (reference sequence). The DNA of the CDR3 is TGTGCCAGCAGTTACACTAGCGGGGCCTACGAGCAGTACTTC. Protein product: CASSYTSGAYEQYF.

This clonotype came up a few times. The chain recombines TRBV10-3 with TRBJ2-2, with TRBD2 matching over 12 bases. Trimming cost V 8 bases and J 6 bases; bases outside gene matches: 10. The CDR3 is made up of 16 amino acids. In germline, CDR1 is ENHRY, CDR2 SYGVKD. CDR3 coding DNA: TGTGCCATCCGGGCTAGCGGGGGGGCCGGCGCCGGGGAGCTGTTTTTT. This translates into CAIRASGGAGAGELFF.

This clonotype came up a few times. The V call is TRBV11-2, the J call TRBJ2-3; D uncertain. CDR1 and CDR2 (germline): SGHAT, FQNNGV. CDR3 length: 14 residues. Trimming removed 2 bases at V and 4 bases at J, with 10 bases between. This chain's CDR3 is CASSLFQKPDTQYF. The CDR3 bases are TGTGCCAGCAGCTTATTCCAAAAACCAGATACGCAGTATTTT.

This chain connects TRBV11-1 to TRBJ1-1, with 9 bases that match TRBD1. There are 13 residues in the CDR3. Trimming at V came to 5 bases and at J to 8 bases, leaving 6 bases not matched to a gene. The germline gives CDR1 SGHAT, CDR2 FQDESV (reference sequence). This chain's CDR3 is CASSVNRGLEAFF. CDR3 nucleotide sequence: TGTGCCAGCAGCGTAAACAGGGGGCTGGAAGCTTTCTTT.